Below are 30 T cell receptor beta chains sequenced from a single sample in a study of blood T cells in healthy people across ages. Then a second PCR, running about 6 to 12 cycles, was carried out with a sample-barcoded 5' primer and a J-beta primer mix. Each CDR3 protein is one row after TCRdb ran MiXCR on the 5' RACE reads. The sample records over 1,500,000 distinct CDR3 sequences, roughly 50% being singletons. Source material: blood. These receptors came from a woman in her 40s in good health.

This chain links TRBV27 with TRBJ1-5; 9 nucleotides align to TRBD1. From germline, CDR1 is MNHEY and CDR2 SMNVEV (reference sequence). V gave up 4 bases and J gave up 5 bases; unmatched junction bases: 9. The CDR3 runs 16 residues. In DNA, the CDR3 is TGTGCCAGCAGTTCAACAGGGGGCAGACCCTATCAGCCCCAGCATTTT. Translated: CASSSTGGRPYQPQHF.

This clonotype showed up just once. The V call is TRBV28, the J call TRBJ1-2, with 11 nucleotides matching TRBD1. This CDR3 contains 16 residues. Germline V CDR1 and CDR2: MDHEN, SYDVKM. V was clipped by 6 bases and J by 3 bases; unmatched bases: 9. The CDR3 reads CASSPPDRGPYYGYTF. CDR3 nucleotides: TGTGCCAGCAGCCCACCGGACAGGGGGCCCTACTATGGCTACACCTTC.

CDR3 in amino acids: CSARGAVLEQFF. CDR3 DNA sequence: TGCAGTGCTAGAGGGGCAGTCCTTGAGCAGTTCTTC. The rearrangement joins TRBV20-1 to TRBJ2-1; D unclear. This CDR3 has 12 residues. Germline CDR1 and CDR2: DFQATT and SNEGSKA (reference sequence). Trimming left V 1 base short and J 9 bases short, with 10 bases between.

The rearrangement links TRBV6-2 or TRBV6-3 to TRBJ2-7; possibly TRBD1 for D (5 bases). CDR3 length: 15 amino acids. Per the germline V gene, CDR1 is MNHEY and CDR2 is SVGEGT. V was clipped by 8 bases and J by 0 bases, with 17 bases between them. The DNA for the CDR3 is TGTGCCAGCCTTTTCCTCCAGGGAAGCTCCTACGAGCAGTACTTC. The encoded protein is CASLFLQGSSYEQYF.

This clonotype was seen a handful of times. The CDR3, as DNA: TGTGCCAGCAGACGTGGAGGGGTCGAACTATACAATGAGCAGTTCTTC. It specifies CASRRGGVELYNEQFF. The rearrangement joins TRBV27 to TRBJ2-1, with a possible D match to TRBD2 (6 bases). The V gene lost 6 bases and the J gene lost 4 bases, with 19 bases spanning the gap. The CDR3 runs to 16 residues. Germline V CDR1 and CDR2: MNHEY, SMNVEV (reference sequence).

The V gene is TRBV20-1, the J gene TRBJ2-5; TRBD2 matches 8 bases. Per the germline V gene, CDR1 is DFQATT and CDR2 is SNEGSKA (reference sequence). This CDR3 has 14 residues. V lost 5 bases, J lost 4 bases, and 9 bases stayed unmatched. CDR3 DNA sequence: TGCAGTGCTCCCCCGGGAGGGCCCCGAGAGACCCAGTACTTC. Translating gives CSAPPGGPRETQYF.

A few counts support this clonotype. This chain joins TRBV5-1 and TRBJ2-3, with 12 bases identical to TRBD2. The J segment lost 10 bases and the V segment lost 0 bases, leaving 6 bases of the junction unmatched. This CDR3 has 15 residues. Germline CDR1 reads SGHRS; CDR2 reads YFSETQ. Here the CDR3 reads CASSLARLAGEPQYF. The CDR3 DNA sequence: TGCGCCAGCAGCTTGGCCCGACTAGCGGGGGAGCCGCAGTATTTT.

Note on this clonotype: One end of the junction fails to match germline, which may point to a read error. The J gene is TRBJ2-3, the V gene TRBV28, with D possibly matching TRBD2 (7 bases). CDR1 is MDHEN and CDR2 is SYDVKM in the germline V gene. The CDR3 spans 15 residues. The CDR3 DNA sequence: TGTGCCAGCAGTCAGCAGTCGGGGGGCACAGATACGCATTATTTT. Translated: CASSQQSGGTDTHYF.

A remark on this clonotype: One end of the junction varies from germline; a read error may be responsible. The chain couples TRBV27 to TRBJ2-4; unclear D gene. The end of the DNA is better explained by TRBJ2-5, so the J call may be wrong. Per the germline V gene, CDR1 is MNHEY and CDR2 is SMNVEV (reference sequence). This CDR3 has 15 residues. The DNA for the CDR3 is TGTGCCGGCAGTTTCAGACCCCTCAGTCAAGAGACCCAGTACTTC. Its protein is CAGSFRPLSQETQYF.

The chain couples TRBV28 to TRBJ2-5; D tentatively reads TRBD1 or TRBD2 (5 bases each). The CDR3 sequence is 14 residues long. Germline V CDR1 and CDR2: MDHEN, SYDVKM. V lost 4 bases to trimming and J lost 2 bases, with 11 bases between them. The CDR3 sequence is CASSWGWGQETQYF. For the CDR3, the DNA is TGTGCCAGCAGTTGGGGGTGGGGGCAAGAGACCCAGTACTTC.

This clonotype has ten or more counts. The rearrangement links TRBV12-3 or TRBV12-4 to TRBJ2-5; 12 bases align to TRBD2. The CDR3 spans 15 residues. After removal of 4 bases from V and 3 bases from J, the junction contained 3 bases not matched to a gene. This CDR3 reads CASSSRLAGEETQYF. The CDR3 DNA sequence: TGTGCCAGCAGTTCCCGACTAGCGGGGGAAGAGACCCAGTACTTC.

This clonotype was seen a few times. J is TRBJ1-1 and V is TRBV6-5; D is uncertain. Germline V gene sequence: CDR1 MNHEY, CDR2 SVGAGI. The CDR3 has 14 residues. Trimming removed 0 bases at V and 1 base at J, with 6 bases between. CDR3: CASSYSGGNTEAFF. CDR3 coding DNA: TGTGCCAGCAGTTACTCGGGCGGGAACACTGAAGCTTTCTTT.

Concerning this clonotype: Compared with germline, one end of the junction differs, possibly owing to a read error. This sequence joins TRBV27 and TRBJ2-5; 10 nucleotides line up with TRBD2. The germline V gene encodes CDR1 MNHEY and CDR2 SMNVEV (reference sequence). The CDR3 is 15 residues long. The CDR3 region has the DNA TGTACCAGCGGACCGAGCGGGGGGGCCCTCAATGAGCAGTACTTC. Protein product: CTSGPSGGALNEQYF.

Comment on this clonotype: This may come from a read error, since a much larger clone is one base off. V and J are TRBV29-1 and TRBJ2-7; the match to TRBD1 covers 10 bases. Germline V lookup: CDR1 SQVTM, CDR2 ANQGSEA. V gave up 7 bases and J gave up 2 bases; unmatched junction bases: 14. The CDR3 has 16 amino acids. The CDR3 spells CSATKGRQGAAYEQYF. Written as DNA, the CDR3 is TGCAGCGCTACTAAAGGAAGACAGGGGGCTGCCTACGAGCAGTACTTC.

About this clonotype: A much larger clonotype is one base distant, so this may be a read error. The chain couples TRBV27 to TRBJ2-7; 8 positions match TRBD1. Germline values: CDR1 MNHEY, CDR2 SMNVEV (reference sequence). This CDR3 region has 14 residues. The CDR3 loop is CASIGTGKGYGQYF. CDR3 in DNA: TGTGCCAGCATTGGGACAGGAAAGGGCTACGGGCAGTACTTC.

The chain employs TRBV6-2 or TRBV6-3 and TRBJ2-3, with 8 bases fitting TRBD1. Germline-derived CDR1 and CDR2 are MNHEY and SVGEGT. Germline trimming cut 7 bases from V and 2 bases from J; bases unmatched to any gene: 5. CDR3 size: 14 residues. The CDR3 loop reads CASTWTGLTDTQYF. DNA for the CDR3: TGTGCCAGCACTTGGACAGGGCTCACAGATACGCAGTATTTT.

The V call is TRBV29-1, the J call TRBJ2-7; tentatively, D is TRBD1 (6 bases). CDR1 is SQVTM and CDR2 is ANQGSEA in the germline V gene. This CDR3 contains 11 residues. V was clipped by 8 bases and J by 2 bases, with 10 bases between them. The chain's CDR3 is CSPRQAYEQYF. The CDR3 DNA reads TGCAGCCCTAGACAGGCCTACGAGCAGTACTTC.

CDR3 residues: CASRELIGALGQETQYF. The DNA of the CDR3 is TGTGCCAGCAGAGAATTGATCGGGGCGTTGGGGCAAGAGACCCAGTACTTC. This chain joins TRBV28 and TRBJ2-5; possibly TRBD1 or TRBD2 for D (5 bases each). The V gene lost 6 bases and the J gene lost 2 bases, with 22 bases spanning the gap. Germline V gives CDR1 MDHEN, CDR2 SYDVKM. The CDR3 is 17 residues long.

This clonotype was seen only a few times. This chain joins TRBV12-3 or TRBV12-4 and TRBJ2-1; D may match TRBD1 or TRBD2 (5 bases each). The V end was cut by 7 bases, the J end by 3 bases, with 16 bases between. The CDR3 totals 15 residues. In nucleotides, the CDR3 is TGTGCCAGCACCACGATCGGGACCGTCTACAATGAGCAGTTCTTC. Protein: CASTTIGTVYNEQFF.

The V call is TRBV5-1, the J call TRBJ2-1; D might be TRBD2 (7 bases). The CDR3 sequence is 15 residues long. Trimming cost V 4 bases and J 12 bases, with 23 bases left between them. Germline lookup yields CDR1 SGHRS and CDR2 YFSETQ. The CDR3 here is CASSTFTGGAAGQFF. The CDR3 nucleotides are TGCGCCAGCAGCACATTTACTGGGGGGGCGGCCGGGCAGTTCTTC.

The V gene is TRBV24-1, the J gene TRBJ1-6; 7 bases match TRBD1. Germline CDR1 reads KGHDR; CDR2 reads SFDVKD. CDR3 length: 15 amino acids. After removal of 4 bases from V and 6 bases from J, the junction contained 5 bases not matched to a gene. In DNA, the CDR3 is TGTGCCACCAGTGACTCACAGGGGTTTAATTCACCCCTCCACTTT. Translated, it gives CATSDSQGFNSPLHF.

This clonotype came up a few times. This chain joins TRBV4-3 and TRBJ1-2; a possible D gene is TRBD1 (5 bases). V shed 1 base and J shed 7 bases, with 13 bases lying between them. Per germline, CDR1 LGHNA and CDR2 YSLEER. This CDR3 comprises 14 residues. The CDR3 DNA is TGCGCCAGCAGCCAAGCGCTGGGGGGATCTGGCTACACCTTC. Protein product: CASSQALGGSGYTF.

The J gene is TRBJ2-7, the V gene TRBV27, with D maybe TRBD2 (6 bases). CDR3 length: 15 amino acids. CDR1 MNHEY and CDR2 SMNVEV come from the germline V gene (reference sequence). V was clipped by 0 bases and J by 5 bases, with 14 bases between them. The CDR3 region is CASSLSGGAYDEQYF. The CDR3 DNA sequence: TGTGCCAGCAGTTTATCTGGCGGGGCCTACGACGAGCAGTACTTC.

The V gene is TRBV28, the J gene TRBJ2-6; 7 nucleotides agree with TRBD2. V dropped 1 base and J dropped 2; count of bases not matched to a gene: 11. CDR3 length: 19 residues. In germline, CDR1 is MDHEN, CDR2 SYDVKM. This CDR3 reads CASSLLVPAGSAGANVLTF. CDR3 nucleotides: TGTGCCAGCAGTTTATTAGTGCCAGCGGGGTCAGCTGGGGCCAACGTCCTGACTTTC.

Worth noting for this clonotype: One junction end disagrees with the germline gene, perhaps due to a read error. This CDR3 is CANSYDRVSNEQFF. CDR3 bases: TGTGCCAACAGTTACGACAGGGTATCAAATGAGCAGTTCTTC. The chain couples TRBV6-6 to TRBJ2-1, with 7 bases identical to TRBD1. Per the germline V gene, CDR1 is MNHNY and CDR2 is SVGAGI (reference sequence). The CDR3 spans 14 residues.

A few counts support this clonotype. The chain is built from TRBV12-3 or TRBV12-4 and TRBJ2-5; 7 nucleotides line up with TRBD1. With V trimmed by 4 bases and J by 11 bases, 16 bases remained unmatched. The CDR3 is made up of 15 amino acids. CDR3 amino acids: CASSSRGTANNEQYF. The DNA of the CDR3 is TGTGCCAGCAGTTCTAGAGGGACAGCTAACAATGAGCAGTACTTC.

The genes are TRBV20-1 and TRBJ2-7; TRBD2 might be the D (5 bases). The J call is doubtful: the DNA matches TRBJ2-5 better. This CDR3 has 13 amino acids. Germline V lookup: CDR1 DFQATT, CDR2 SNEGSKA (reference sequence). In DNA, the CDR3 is TGCAGTGCCGCGACTGGACTTGGCGAGACCCAGTACTTC. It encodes CSAATGLGETQYF.

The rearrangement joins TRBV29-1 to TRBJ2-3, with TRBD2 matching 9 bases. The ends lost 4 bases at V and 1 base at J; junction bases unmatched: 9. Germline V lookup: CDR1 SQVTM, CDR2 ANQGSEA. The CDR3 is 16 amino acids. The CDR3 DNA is TGCAGCGTTGGAACCCCTTCTAGCGGGGGCACAGATACGCAGTATTTT. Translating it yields CSVGTPSSGGTDTQYF.

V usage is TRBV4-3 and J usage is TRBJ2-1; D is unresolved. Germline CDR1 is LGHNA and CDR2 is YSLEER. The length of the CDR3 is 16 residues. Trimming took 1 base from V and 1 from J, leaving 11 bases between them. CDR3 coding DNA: TGCGCCAGCAGCCAAGGCGCCTCCCAATCCTACAATGAGCAGTTCTTC. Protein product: CASSQGASQSYNEQFF.

As DNA, the CDR3 is TGCAGTGCTCTGGACTCCTCCTACAATGAGCAGTACTTC. This translates into CSALDSSYNEQYF. The chain links TRBV20-1 to TRBJ2-5; maybe TRBD2 (5 bases). The CDR3 extends over 13 amino acids. The germline V gene encodes CDR1 DFQATT and CDR2 SNEGSKA (reference sequence). Trimming shortened V by 5 bases and J by 11 bases, and 21 bases separated the two germline ends.